These 9 T cell receptor beta chains were sequenced from one sample in a study of T cells after yellow fever vaccination. TCRdb recomputed calls from the 5' RACE reads with MiXCR, one row per CDR3 protein. Of about 300,000 distinct CDR3 sequences listed, roughly 9% are singletons. The material was CD4+ T cells sorted from PBMCs, obtained 5 days after the yellow fever booster vaccination. Receptors were obtained from a man aged 18 to 30 who received the YFV17D yellow fever vaccine.

In its sample, this clonotype was seen a few times. CDR3 sequence (DNA): TGTGCGGGTCAGACAACTAATGAAAAACTGTTTTTT. Translated, it gives CAGQTTNEKLFF. The gene calls are TRBV28 and TRBJ1-4; D not resolved. Germline V lookup: CDR1 MDHEN, CDR2 SYDVKM. This CDR3 has 12 amino acids.

This clonotype was picked up a small number of times. The J gene is TRBJ2-3, the V gene TRBV11-2; 7 nucleotides agree with TRBD1. The CDR3 extends over 14 amino acids. Germline V gives CDR1 SGHAT, CDR2 FQNNGV. J was trimmed by 2 bases and V by 4 bases; bases with no gene match: 3. The DNA for the CDR3 is TGTGCCAGCAGCTCCGGGACAGACACAGATACGCAGTATTTT. Translated: CASSSGTDTDTQYF.

Only a few counts were recorded for this clonotype. The chain recombines TRBV7-9 with TRBJ1-1; the D gene is possibly TRBD1 (5 bases). Germline CDR1 SEHNR, CDR2 FQNEAQ (reference sequence). Trimming took 4 bases from V and 3 from J, leaving 9 bases between them. This CDR3 has 13 residues. The CDR3 nucleotides are TGTGCCAGCAGCTGGGGCATGGACACTGAAGCTTTCTTT. Its protein is CASSWGMDTEAFF.

V and J are TRBV12-3 or TRBV12-4 and TRBJ1-2; 7 bases agree with TRBD1. CDR3 length: 13 residues. J lost 8 bases, V lost 5 bases, and 8 bases had no gene match. The CDR3 bases are TGTGCCAGCAGTCCAAGACAGGGTAAAGGCTACACCTTC. Translated, it gives CASSPRQGKGYTF.

This clonotype was seen repeatedly, ten times or more. This sequence joins TRBV19 and TRBJ2-3; D not certain. The CDR3 length is 14 residues. The ends were cut back, 3 bases at V and 2 bases at J, with 9 bases in the middle. CDR1 is LNHDA, CDR2 SQIVND, per germline (reference sequence). In nucleotides, the CDR3 is TGTGCCAGTAGTATTCCCGGTCTCACAGATACGCAGTATTTT. Amino acid sequence: CASSIPGLTDTQYF.

This clonotype was detected a few times. This chain links TRBV10-3 with TRBJ2-3; 7 nucleotides line up with TRBD2. The CDR3 is 13 residues long. V shed 6 bases and J 6 bases; nucleotides not matched to a gene: 6. The germline gives CDR1 ENHRY, CDR2 SYGVKD. In DNA form, the CDR3 reads TGTGCCATCAGGGCGGGGCGGGAGGATACGCAGTATTTT. Translating gives CAIRAGREDTQYF.

The chain joins TRBV6-5 to TRBJ2-3, with 7 bases that match TRBD1. The germline V gene has CDR1 MNHEY and CDR2 SVGAGI. Trimming cost V 7 bases and J 5 bases; bases outside gene matches: 6. This CDR3 region has 13 residues. The CDR3: CASTPTGEDTQYF. In nucleotides, the CDR3 is TGTGCCAGCACGCCCACAGGGGAAGATACGCAGTATTTT.

The chain is built from TRBV7-2 and TRBJ1-2; tentatively, D is TRBD1 (6 bases). Germline assignment: CDR1 SGHTA and CDR2 FQGNSA. CDR3 length equals 15 residues. Trimming shortened V by 5 bases and J by 2 bases, and 15 bases separated the two germline ends. DNA of the CDR3: TGTGCCAGCAGCGAACAGGGAGGATCAAACTATGGCTACACCTTC. It specifies CASSEQGGSNYGYTF.

The chain joins TRBV4-1 to TRBJ2-7; 10 nucleotides agree with TRBD1. Losses at the gene ends were 3 bases for V and 0 bases for J; bases not matched to a gene: 2. Germline V CDR1 and CDR2: MGHRA, YSYEKL. CDR3 length: 15 residues. CDR3 sequence reads: CASSQGQGPSYEQYF. The CDR3 region has the DNA TGCGCCAGCAGCCAGGGACAGGGGCCCTCCTACGAGCAGTACTTC.